These 8 T cell receptor beta chains share one sample of origin, sequenced in a study of CD8+ T cells in alopecia areata (dated by TCRdb to 2017 to 2018). To prepare the library, the immunoSEQ multiplex PCR assay was applied. RNA was extracted from all samples and reverse transcribed into cDNA as template for TCR sequencing. TCRdb carries this immuneACCESS record with in-frame sequences only. Its versions omit some clonotypes, under half of them owing to an unresolved V gene in the studies checked, with the rest unexplained. For this sample there are 42,000 or so clones; approximately 92% appear just once. The ten largest make up approximately 17% of the sample. The sample's time point, from its label and the paper: about 25 weeks on oral tofacitinib. The meaning of the sample's treatment or condition label: oral pan-JAK inhibitor, 5-10 mg twice daily. Source: CD8+ T cells sorted from blood, taken at week 24, from a patient treated with tofacitinib. These receptors were obtained from a human donor with alopecia areata.

The V call is TRBV27, the J call TRBJ2-3; D is unclear. This CDR3 has 14 residues. Trimming took off 5 bases at V and 2 bases at J, with 11 bases between the two ends. CDR1 and CDR2 (germline): MNHEY, SMNVEV (reference sequence). The CDR3 region is CASSPRTDTDTQYF. CDR3 nucleotide sequence: TGTGCCAGCAGTCCTCGGACGGACACAGATACGCAGTATTTT.

V and J are TRBV7-6 and TRBJ2-5, with 7 bases matching TRBD2. This CDR3 contains 17 residues. Germline V gene sequence: CDR1 SGHVS, CDR2 FNYEAQ. The V segment lost 5 bases and the J segment 1 base; nucleotides outside the gene matches: 13. CDR3 loop: CASSHQSGVSLQETQYF. DNA of the CDR3: TGTGCCAGCAGCCACCAGAGCGGGGTATCCCTCCAAGAGACCCAGTACTTC.

The chain employs TRBV6-5 and TRBJ2-1; D call uncertain. CDR1 and CDR2 (germline): MNHEY, SVGAGI. V was clipped by 0 bases and J by 7 bases, with 10 bases between them. This CDR3 region has 14 residues. CDR3 nucleotides: TGTGCCAGCAGTTACTCGAGGTTGGGGAATGAGCAGTTCTTC. Its protein product is CASSYSRLGNEQFF.

This clone was counted a single time. The CDR3 bases are TGCGCCAGCAGCCAGGGACTAGCGGATTACAATGAGCAGTTCTTC. This translates into CASSQGLADYNEQFF. The chain joins TRBV4-3 to TRBJ2-1; 11 nucleotides match TRBD2. The CDR3 is 15 residues long. Germline trimming cut 3 bases from V and 4 bases from J; bases unmatched to any gene: 2. Germline lookup yields CDR1 LGHNA and CDR2 YSLEER.

The chain has TRBV7-9 and TRBJ2-2; 11 nucleotides line up with TRBD1. V was pared by 4 bases and J by 3 bases, with 4 bases of the junction left unmatched. The CDR3 covers 16 residues. CDR1 and CDR2 from the germline V gene are SEHNR and FQNEAQ (reference sequence). The CDR3 DNA is TGTGCCAGCAGCTGGACAGGGGGCTGGGACACCGGGGAGCTGTTTTTT. Amino acids: CASSWTGGWDTGELFF.

The chain couples TRBV28 to TRBJ2-7; D not certain. The CDR3 is 13 residues long. In germline, CDR1 is MDHEN, CDR2 SYDVKM. V dropped 5 bases and J dropped 3 bases, with 11 bases sitting between them. CDR3 amino acids: CASSEKWGYEQYF. The CDR3, as DNA: TGTGCCAGCAGTGAAAAATGGGGCTACGAGCAGTACTTC.

The gene calls are TRBV29-1 and TRBJ2-5; tentatively, D is TRBD1 (6 bases). V shed 8 bases and J shed 0 bases, with 16 bases lying between them. This CDR3 spans 14 amino acids. Germline loops: CDR1 SQVTM, CDR2 ANQGSEA. CDR3 protein: CSFSLDRYQETQYF. The CDR3 coding sequence is TGCAGCTTCTCGTTAGACAGGTACCAAGAGACCCAGTACTTC.

The rearrangement uses TRBV7-2 and TRBJ2-1, with 13 positions matching TRBD2. CDR1 and CDR2 (germline): SGHTA, FQGNSA. The CDR3 is 16 amino acids. Unmatched junction bases numbered 1, after V lost 1 base and J lost 4 bases. CDR3: CASSLGLAGGYNEQFF. In DNA form, the CDR3 reads TGTGCCAGCAGCTTAGGACTAGCGGGGGGATACAATGAGCAGTTCTTC.